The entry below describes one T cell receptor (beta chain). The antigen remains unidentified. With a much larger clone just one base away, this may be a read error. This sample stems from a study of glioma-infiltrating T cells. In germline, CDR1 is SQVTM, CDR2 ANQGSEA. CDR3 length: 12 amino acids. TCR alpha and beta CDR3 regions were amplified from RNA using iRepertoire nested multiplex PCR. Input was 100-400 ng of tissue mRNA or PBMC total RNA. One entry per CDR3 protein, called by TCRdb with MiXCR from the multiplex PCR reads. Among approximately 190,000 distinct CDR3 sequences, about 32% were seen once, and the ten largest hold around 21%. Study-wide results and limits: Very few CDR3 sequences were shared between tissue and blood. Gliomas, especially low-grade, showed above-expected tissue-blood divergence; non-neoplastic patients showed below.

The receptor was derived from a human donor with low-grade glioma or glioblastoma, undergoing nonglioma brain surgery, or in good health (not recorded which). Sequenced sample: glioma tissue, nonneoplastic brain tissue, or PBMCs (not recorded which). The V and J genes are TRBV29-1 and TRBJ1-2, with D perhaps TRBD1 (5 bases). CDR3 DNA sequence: TGCAGGGTCTCGAGGGATGAGGGGGGCTACACCTTC. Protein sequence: CRVSRDEGGYTF. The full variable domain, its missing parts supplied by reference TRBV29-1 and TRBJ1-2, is SAVISQKPSRDICQRGTSLTIQCQVDSQVTMMFWYRQQPGQSLTLIATANQGSEATYESGFVIDKFPISRPNLTFSTLTVSNMSPEDSSIYLCRVSRDEGGYTFGSGTRLTVV.